This passage covers 13 T cell receptor beta chains from one sample sequenced in a study of cytomegalovirus exposure and HLA in healthy donors. Clones were sequenced by immunoSEQ multiplex PCR, and TCRdb holds only the in-frame ones, with some missing. Among around 170,000 clones listed, 88% were seen once. Input material: PBMCs. The source is a man younger than 30 in good health and CMV-seronegative.

This chain joins TRBV2 and TRBJ2-5; tentatively, D is TRBD1 (5 bases). V was cut by 7 bases and J by 2 bases, with 17 bases left in between. Germline lookup yields CDR1 SNHLY and CDR2 FYNNEI. This CDR3 is built from 15 residues. The CDR3 spells CASIGAGVRQETQYF. The CDR3 nucleotides are TGTGCCAGCATTGGGGCCGGTGTACGTCAAGAGACCCAGTACTTC. The full variable domain, with the rest looked up from reference TRBV2 and TRBJ2-5, is EPEVTQTPSHQVTQMGQEVILRCVPISNHLYFYWYRQILGQKVEFLVSFYNNEISEKSEIFDDQFSVERPDGSNFTLKIRSTKLEDSAMYFCASIGAGVRQETQYFGPGTRLLVL.

The V and J genes are TRBV29-1 and TRBJ2-3; 10 nucleotides line up with TRBD2. Germline V gene lookup returns CDR1 SQVTM and CDR2 ANQGSEA. The CDR3 has 14 residues. After removal of 6 bases from V and 2 bases from J, the junction contained 5 bases not matched to a gene. The CDR3 coding sequence is TGCAGCGTCGCTAGCGGGAGCTCCACAGATACGCAGTATTTT. As protein: CSVASGSSTDTQYF.

This rearrangement joins TRBV27 to TRBJ1-5, with 9 bases aligning to TRBD1. Germline V gene lookup returns CDR1 MNHEY and CDR2 SMNVEV (reference sequence). V lost 6 bases to trimming and J lost 4 bases; unmatched junction nucleotides: 7. This CDR3 is 15 amino acids long. The CDR3 DNA reads TGTGCCAGCAGCCTAGGACAGGGGATTAATCAGCCCCAGCATTTT. This gives the protein CASSLGQGINQPQHF.

The chain recombines TRBV10-3 with TRBJ2-3; D is possibly TRBD2 (5 bases). V lost 0 bases to trimming and J lost 11 bases, with 9 bases between them. Germline CDR1 and CDR2: ENHRY and SYGVKD. This CDR3 is 12 amino acids long. The CDR3 coding sequence is TGTGCCATCAGTGAGTCTTTGGCGGGGCAGTATTTT. Translated: CAISESLAGQYF.

The chain has TRBV5-6 and TRBJ1-4; D call uncertain. Germline V gives CDR1 SGHDT, CDR2 YYEEEE. V lost 0 bases and J lost 8, with 11 bases in between. CDR3 length: 14 residues. DNA of the CDR3: TGTGCCAGCAGCTTGGAACTTTTCAGGGAAAAACTGTTTTTT. Translated: CASSLELFREKLFF.

This chain joins TRBV2 and TRBJ1-5, with D tentatively TRBD1 (5 bases). V was trimmed by 7 bases and J by 0 bases, leaving 10 bases between them. Germline CDR1 reads SNHLY; CDR2 reads FYNNEI. This CDR3 is 14 amino acids long. The CDR3, as DNA: TGTGCCAGCACTTTAGGGGTTAGCAATCAGCCCCAGCATTTT. Amino acids: CASTLGVSNQPQHF.

V gene TRBV4-1 combines with J gene TRBJ1-1; D is perhaps TRBD1 (5 bases). CDR1 and CDR2 (germline): MGHRA, YSYEKL. The CDR3 loop spans 13 amino acids. Trimming took 4 bases from V and 3 from J, leaving 9 bases between them. CDR3: CASSPQGDTEAFF. As DNA, the CDR3 is TGCGCCAGCAGCCCCCAGGGCGACACTGAAGCTTTCTTT.

This chain connects TRBV29-1 to TRBJ1-2; tentatively, D is TRBD1 (5 bases). Trimming pared 4 bases from V and 2 bases from J, leaving 14 bases between. Germline lookup yields CDR1 SQVTM and CDR2 ANQGSEA. The length of the CDR3 is 14 residues. The DNA for the CDR3 is TGCAGCGTTGTAACAGGCGGCGCAAACTATGGCTACACCTTC. Its translation: CSVVTGGANYGYTF.

CDR3 DNA: TGTGCCAGCAGCACCTACGGGATCAACAATGAGCAGTTCTTC. Protein product: CASSTYGINNEQFF. This chain uses TRBV7-2 with TRBJ2-1; possible D gene TRBD2, 5 bases. Trimming shortened V by 5 bases and J by 5 bases, and 13 bases separated the two germline ends. The V gene's germline CDR1 is SGHTA and CDR2 FQGNSA. CDR3 length: 14 amino acids.

The table lists this clone with a few counts. This rearrangement joins TRBV2 to TRBJ2-1; perhaps TRBD2 as D (6 bases). Per the germline V gene, CDR1 is SNHLY and CDR2 is FYNNEI. V dropped 3 bases and J dropped 2 bases, with 14 bases sitting between them. The CDR3 totals 16 residues. The CDR3 nucleotides read TGTGCCAGCAGTGAGCAGGCGGGACTGACCTACAATGAGCAGTTCTTC. Protein product: CASSEQAGLTYNEQFF. Full variable domain (remainder filled in from reference TRBV2 and TRBJ2-1): EPEVTQTPSHQVTQMGQEVILRCVPISNHLYFYWYRQILGQKVEFLVSFYNNEISEKSEIFDDQFSVERPDGSNFTLKIRSTKLEDSAMYFCASSEQAGLTYNEQFFGPGTRLTVL.

V is TRBV7-8 and J is TRBJ2-3; possible D gene TRBD2, 5 bases. There are 16 residues in the CDR3. Germline V lookup: CDR1 SGHVS, CDR2 FQNEAQ. V was clipped by 2 bases and J by 0 bases, with 12 bases between them. The CDR3: CASSLPYGVSTDTQYF. The CDR3 region has the DNA TGTGCCAGCAGCTTACCTTACGGGGTGAGCACAGATACGCAGTATTTT.

V and J are TRBV7-9 and TRBJ2-7, with D tentatively TRBD1 (5 bases). V was pared by 1 base and J by 0 bases, with 7 bases between. Germline CDR1 reads SEHNR; CDR2 reads FQNEAQ (reference sequence). The CDR3 is 14 amino acids. CDR3 nucleotide sequence: TGTGCCAGCAGCTTAGTAGACAGCTCCTACGAGCAGTACTTC. This gives the protein CASSLVDSSYEQYF.

This clone was found once. This chain's CDR3 is CASSQGGMNTGELFF. The CDR3 region has the DNA TGTGCCAGTAGTCAGGGGGGAATGAACACCGGGGAGCTGTTTTTT. The chain is built from TRBV19 and TRBJ2-2; the D gene is possibly TRBD1 (7 bases). CDR3 length equals 15 residues. Deletions cut 5 bases from V and 1 base from J, with 11 bases between. Germline V lookup: CDR1 LNHDA, CDR2 SQIVND (reference sequence).